This record concerns one T cell receptor (beta chain) sequence. Its antigen is not identified. This sample is drawn from a study of T-cell memory formation after mild COVID-19. Study-wide points: Contracting CD4+ clones lay largely in CM and EM, with CD8+ ones residing in EMRA. Cross-reactive memory appears to have joined, as suggested by some responding clones showing up in pre-infection memory. Clones that contracted from day 15 to 85 were balanced CD4/CD8, while later expanders leaned CD4+.

The CDR3 is made up of 16 amino acids. The V segment lost 3 bases and the J segment 4 bases; nucleotides outside the gene matches: 9. The germline CDR1 and CDR2 sequences are LGHNA and YNFKEQ. Sample barcodes and UMIs were carried by the TCR alpha and TCR beta cDNA libraries that 5'RACE generated with constant-segment primers. TCRdb reanalysed the 5' RACE reads using MiXCR and keeps one entry per CDR3 protein. Of around 250,000 distinct CDR3 sequences in the sample, 15% are singletons; the top ten hold 2.1%. The sequenced material came from PBMCs or a T cell subset sorted from them (not recorded which). The receptor was derived from an adult woman who had mild COVID-19 (a few samples of this study predate the infection). Cell type and time point are not known. V usage is TRBV4-2 and J usage is TRBJ2-1, with 7 bases lining up with TRBD2. The CDR3 region has the DNA TGTGCCAGCAGCCATGCCACTAGCGTAAGTTACAATGAGCAGTTCTTC. Translated, it gives CASSHATSVSYNEQFF.